This T cell receptor (beta chain) emerged from a study of human T cells and chemical hapten exposure (TCRdb year 2021). For the study in its entirety: The libraries were sequenced as a pool, and the TCR yield per sample differed mostly because of small variations in library volumes within the pool. This study followed changes in the peripheral blood TCR repertoire in vivo during primary and secondary sensitization of alopecia patients to the hapten diphenylcyclopropenone (DPC). From each blood RNA sample, both TCR alpha and TCR beta chains were sequenced. Overall study results and their limits: Repeated subsampling changed both the strength of the expansion versus patch-test correlation and the threshold at which that correlation became significant. DPC sensitization did not change the number of TCRs with a frequency above 1 in 1000, and there was no evidence of changes in global repertoire structure.

According to the germline V gene, CDR1 reads SGHDT and CDR2 reads YYEEEE. There are 17 amino acids in the CDR3, from cysteine to phenylalanine inclusive. Only CDR3 DNA is held: 51 bases, read in frame from base 1. The junction carries 17 bases between V and J, which are trimmed by 4 bases and 0 bases respectively. Turning to this clonotype: This clone's antigen is unknown. No much larger clone is present one base from it, and per-base qualities are unavailable.

The receptor library was made with RACE. TCRdb shows the sequencer as NextSeq 500. During library preparation, unique molecular identifiers were attached to individual cDNA molecules so that TCRs could be counted in a quantitative, reproducible way. The authors' pipeline ran thus. Samples had a median of 95,638 TCRs, with a range from 23,224 to 690,600. The Decombinator software suite was used to annotate the V, J and CDR3 of the TCR reads. Every sample was subsampled to the same number of TCRs (28,000) for the PS versus PT1 abundance plots. TCRs were defined as expanded if absent before sensitization and observed at least eight times at the 2-week time point. Starting from the raw public reads, TCRdb applied fastp trimming at Q25, assembled clones with MiXCR and retained in-frame beta chains. A single entry per CDR3 protein holds the most common genes and DNA from its merged rows. The V and J calls follow TCRdb's processing rather than the paper's. In this sample the table shows roughly 75,000 distinct CDR3 sequences, 8.6% of which occur a single time. The top ten clonotypes cover around 1.7% of the sample.

Per the publication, the time point label means: healthy volunteer bleed at 6 weeks. Unfractionated whole blood was collected in Tempus Blood RNA tubes, and total RNA was extracted from that blood. As TCR sequencing controls, a few healthy volunteers were used, with blood taken at day 0, 2 weeks and 6 weeks. The chain is encoded by TRBV5-6 joined to TRBJ1-3, with an unclear D gene assignment. This receptor was taken from a female donor in good health. Some clones in this sample may be carry-over from other donors' samples. The sample consisted of whole blood. The bases read TGTGCCAGCAGCCCGTCCTTCATTTCCGACTCTGGAAACACCATATATTTT. The encoded protein is CASSPSFISDSGNTIYF.